This T cell receptor beta chain was obtained from a study of beta chain features in type 1 diabetes. The wider study: When patients were set against healthy donors, age, gender and cell yields were similar.

This CDR3 comprises 13 residues. Trimming took off 3 bases at V and 3 bases at J, with 8 bases between the two ends. The germline gives CDR1 ENHRY, CDR2 SYGVKD. The authors reverse transcribed all of the isolated RNA, so sequencing captured expressed TCRB transcripts. Assay used: immunoSEQ multiplex PCR; TCRdb lists only in-frame clones, some missing. The sample lists roughly 400,000 clones, around 14% seen once, with approximately 0.035% in the top ten. V is TRBV10-3 and J is TRBJ1-2; no clear D gene. The sequenced sample was naive CD4+ T cells from blood. The source of this sequence is a man aged 25 to 40 in good health. The CDR3 DNA follows: TGTGCCATCAGTGATGCTGGTGACTATGGCTACACCTTC. This encodes CAISDAGDYGYTF.